The rows below give T cell receptor beta chains drawn from one sample of a study of T cell responses to AZD1222 COVID-19 vaccine. Assay: immunoSEQ multiplex PCR; the TCRdb copy retains only in-frame clones and omits some. Of roughly 200,000 clones listed, just over 85% are singletons. Sequenced material: peripheral blood, taken on day 0 of AZD1222 vaccination. These receptors all come from an adult in good health. Both conserved end residues are part of each CDR3. Each record gives: J gene, D gene, clone size, V gene, CDR3 protein, CDR3 DNA. A D gene is named only where the DNA matches it firmly. Clone sizes are given selectively: once, few, many, or a class where the clone is expanded.

>TRBJ1-3|-|-|TRBV7-9
CASSLAGGENTIYF
TGTGCCAGCAGCTTAGCTGGGGGCGAAAACACCATATATTTT
>TRBJ1-1|-|-|TRBV5-1
CASSLGVSGAGTEAFF
TGCGCCAGCAGCTTGGGAGTATCGGGGGCGGGAACTGAAGCTTTCTTT
>TRBJ2-1|TRBD1|-|TRBV6-5
CASSYSGVRGNNEQFF
TGTGCCAGCAGTTACTCGGGCGTCAGGGGGAACAATGAGCAGTTCTTC
>TRBJ2-3|-|-|TRBV5-4
CASSLAGADTQYF
TGTGCCAGCAGCTTGGCAGGGGCAGATACGCAGTATTTT
>TRBJ2-7|-|-|TRBV7-8
CASSSQSTYEQYF
TGTGCCAGCAGCTCACAGAGTACCTACGAGCAGTACTTC
>TRBJ2-7|-|-|TRBV4-2
CASQGSDSYEQYF
TGTGCCAGTCAAGGGAGCGATTCCTACGAGCAGTACTTC
>TRBJ2-3|TRBD1|-|TRBV4-3
CASSQGFRTGADTQYF
TGCGCCAGCAGCCAAGGGTTTAGGACAGGGGCAGATACGCAGTATTTT
>TRBJ2-5|TRBD2|many|TRBV6-1
CASSELAGGPETQYF
TGTGCCAGCAGTGAACTAGCGGGGGGGCCAGAGACCCAGTACTTC
>TRBJ1-1|TRBD1|-|TRBV11-2
CASSPPGQREAFF
TGTGCCAGCAGCCCTCCGGGACAGAGAGAAGCTTTCTTT
>TRBJ2-1|-|-|TRBV4-3
CASSQARGVGYNEQFF
TGCGCCAGCAGCCAAGCGCGCGGGGTAGGCTACAATGAGCAGTTCTTC
>TRBJ2-3|TRBD2|-|TRBV24-1
CATSDSAPQDGGGPDTQYF
TGTGCCACCAGTGATTCGGCTCCCCAGGACGGGGGGGGACCAGATACGCAGTATTTT
>TRBJ1-6|-|-|TRBV28
CASSRVGRDNSPLHF
TGTGCCAGCAGCCGAGTCGGCAGAGATAATTCACCCCTCCACTTT
>TRBJ1-1|-|-|TRBV29-1
CSVEELGGTEAFF
TGCAGCGTTGAAGAACTAGGGGGGACTGAAGCTTTCTTT
>TRBJ2-1|-|-|TRBV27
CASRRTTNYNEQFF
TGTGCCAGCAGACGGACCACGAATTACAATGAGCAGTTCTTC
>TRBJ1-2|-|-|TRBV2
CASSDRGSGYGYTF
TGTGCCAGCAGTGATAGAGGTTCCGGCTATGGCTACACCTTC
>TRBJ1-1|-|-|TRBV5-1
CASSLWGRDTEAFF
TGCGCCAGCAGCTTATGGGGGCGCGACACTGAAGCTTTCTTT
>TRBJ2-5|-|once|TRBV7-2
CASGTRETQYF
TGTGCCAGCGGGACTCGGGAGACCCAGTACTTC
>TRBJ2-7|-|-|TRBV15
CATSRDRDNSYEQYF
TGTGCCACCAGCAGAGATCGGGACAACTCCTACGAGCAGTACTTC
>TRBJ1-3|-|-|TRBV19
CASSIRPTGNTIYF
TGTGCCAGTAGTATAAGGCCGACCGGAAACACCATATATTTT
>TRBJ2-7|-|-|TRBV2
CASSFGFAYEQYF
TGTGCCAGCAGTTTTGGGTTTGCCTACGAGCAGTACTTC
>TRBJ1-2|-|-|TRBV6-1
CASSEAAGGRLYGYTF
TGTGCCAGCAGTGAAGCCGCTGGAGGGCGGCTCTATGGCTACACCTTC
>TRBJ2-1|TRBD2|-|TRBV19
CASTRTSGGAFNEQFF
TGTGCCAGTACCCGGACTAGCGGGGGGGCCTTCAATGAGCAGTTCTTC
>TRBJ1-5|-|-|TRBV7-9
CASSLDQGWGNQPQHF
TGTGCCAGCAGCTTAGACCAGGGTTGGGGCAATCAGCCCCAGCATTTT
>TRBJ1-2|-|-|TRBV7-9
CASSLGVGQTDYGYTF
TGTGCCAGCAGCTTAGGAGTGGGGCAGACGGACTATGGCTACACCTTC
>TRBJ1-1|TRBD1|once|TRBV5-1
CASSSPDRGTEAFF
TGCGCCAGCAGCTCGCCGGACAGGGGCACTGAAGCTTTCTTT
>TRBJ2-3|TRBD1|-|TRBV3-1/TRBV3-2
CASSVGTGIDTQYF
TGTGCCAGCAGCGTCGGGACAGGTATAGATACGCAGTATTTT
>TRBJ1-6|TRBD1|-|TRBV5-4
CASSGQTGNRDSPLHF
TGTGCCAGCAGCGGACAGACAGGGAACAGGGACTCACCCCTCCACTTT
>TRBJ1-2|-|-|TRBV7-9
CASSLGPGSGNYGYTF
TGTGCCAGCAGCTTAGGTCCAGGTAGTGGTAACTATGGCTACACCTTC
>TRBJ1-6|TRBD1|-|TRBV6-5
CASSYSPGQRNSPLHF
TGTGCCAGCAGTTACTCTCCGGGACAGAGGAATTCACCCCTCCACTTT
>TRBJ1-2|-|-|TRBV5-1
CASSLEVAVYGYTF
TGCGCCAGCAGCTTGGAGGTAGCTGTTTATGGCTACACCTTC
>TRBJ1-1|TRBD1|-|TRBV11-3
CASRRGAGGKQTEAFF
TGTGCCAGCAGAAGGGGGGCAGGGGGGAAACAAACTGAAGCTTTCTTT
>TRBJ1-3|-|-|TRBV6-5
CASSYMGAGNTIYF
TGTGCCAGCAGTTATATGGGGGCTGGAAACACCATATATTTT
>TRBJ2-5|-|-|TRBV3-1/TRBV3-2
CASSLGTSKTQYF
TGTGCCAGCAGCCTTGGGACTTCCAAGACCCAGTACTTC
>TRBJ2-1|TRBD2|-|TRBV9
CASSVSGLGGYNEQFF
TGTGCCAGCAGCGTATCGGGACTAGGGGGTTACAATGAGCAGTTCTTC
>TRBJ1-1|TRBD1|once|TRBV3-1/TRBV3-2
CASSQASAGGTEAFF
TGTGCCAGCAGCCAAGCCTCCGCAGGGGGCACTGAAGCTTTCTTT
>TRBJ2-5|-|-|TRBV7-2
CASSLKPMKETQYF
TGTGCCAGCAGCTTAAAGCCAATGAAAGAGACCCAGTACTTC
>TRBJ1-1|TRBD1|few|TRBV27
CASSSGQVQAMNTEAFF
TGTGCCAGCAGTTCCGGACAGGTCCAAGCGATGAACACTGAAGCTTTCTTT
>TRBJ1-4|-|-|TRBV7-8
CASSSPSGATNEKLFF
TGTGCCAGCAGCTCTCCTTCAGGCGCAACTAATGAAAAACTGTTTTTT
>TRBJ1-1|-|-|TRBV27
CASGALRENTEAFF
TGTGCCAGCGGGGCCCTAAGGGAGAACACTGAAGCTTTCTTT
>TRBJ1-6|TRBD1|-|TRBV9
CASSVVPLPVTGSDSPLHF
TGTGCCAGCAGCGTAGTACCCCTACCTGTGACAGGGTCGGATTCACCCCTCCACTTT
>TRBJ1-2|-|-|TRBV6-5
CASSSTSGTSYGYTF
TGTGCCAGCAGTTCCACTTCCGGGACATCCTATGGCTACACCTTC
>TRBJ1-2|-|-|TRBV29-1
CSVQGANYGYTF
TGCAGCGTCCAAGGGGCCAACTATGGCTACACCTTC
>TRBJ1-1|-|-|TRBV6-5
CASSSLGRVGGTTFF
TGTGCCAGCAGTTCCCTGGGTCGGGTTGGGGGGACGACTTTCTTT
>TRBJ2-1|-|-|TRBV3-1/TRBV3-2
CASSQIRNSVGEQFF
TGTGCCAGCAGCCAGATTAGGAATAGCGTCGGTGAGCAGTTCTTC
>TRBJ1-2|-|-|TRBV9
CASSSRNGYTF
TGTGCCAGCAGTTCCAGGAATGGCTACACCTTC
>TRBJ2-2|TRBD1|once|TRBV2
CASSEMGQGAGTGELFF
TGTGCCAGCAGTGAAATGGGGCAGGGGGCAGGTACCGGGGAGCTGTTTTTT
>TRBJ1-2|-|-|TRBV14
CASSQAGGLLPYGYTF
TGTGCCAGCAGCCAGGCCGGAGGGCTGTTACCATATGGCTACACCTTC
>TRBJ1-1|-|-|TRBV28
CASSSRTDHGPEAFF
TGTGCCAGCAGTTCCCGGACGGACCACGGCCCTGAAGCTTTCTTT
>TRBJ2-3|-|-|TRBV7-3
CASSLIGMRTSTDTQYF
TGTGCCAGCAGCTTAATAGGGATGCGAACTAGCACAGATACGCAGTATTTT
>TRBJ1-5|-|-|TRBV30
CAWNKVSGHQNQPQHF
TGTGCCTGGAATAAAGTATCGGGACACCAGAATCAGCCCCAGCATTTT
>TRBJ1-4|-|-|TRBV2
CASRGTGPQLFF
TGTGCCAGCAGGGGAACAGGCCCACAACTGTTTTTT
>TRBJ2-1|-|-|TRBV19
CASSIEASGPYNEQFF
TGTGCCAGTAGTATAGAGGCCAGCGGGCCCTACAATGAGCAGTTCTTC
>TRBJ1-2|-|-|TRBV27
CASRPRPQQVLYGYTF
TGTGCCAGCAGACCCCGGCCCCAACAGGTCCTCTATGGCTACACCTTC